There are many counts of the clone carrying this T cell receptor beta chain. Germline V gene lookup returns CDR1 SGHTA and CDR2 FQGNSA. V lost 5 bases and J lost 1; bases outside the gene matches: 7. The CDR3 spans 16 residues. This sample was taken from a study of T cells after yellow fever vaccination. The overall study: Those fractions that held only low numbers of cells were prepared using the SMART-Seq v4 Ultra Low Input RNA kit.

TCRdb processed the 5' RACE reads anew with MiXCR; each CDR3 protein has one entry. The data show hundreds of thousands of distinct CDR3 sequences, with about 3.5% seen just once and roughly a quarter held by the top ten. The chain has TRBV7-2 and TRBJ2-4; 8 nucleotides agree with TRBD2. Specimen: PBMCs, collected on the day of the yellow fever booster vaccination. The TCR sequence derives from a man aged 18-30 years who received the YFV17D yellow fever vaccine. The CDR3 nucleotides read TGTGCCAGCAGCACTAGCGGCGGTGGCGCCAAAAACATTCAGTACTTC. It translates to CASSTSGGGAKNIQYF.